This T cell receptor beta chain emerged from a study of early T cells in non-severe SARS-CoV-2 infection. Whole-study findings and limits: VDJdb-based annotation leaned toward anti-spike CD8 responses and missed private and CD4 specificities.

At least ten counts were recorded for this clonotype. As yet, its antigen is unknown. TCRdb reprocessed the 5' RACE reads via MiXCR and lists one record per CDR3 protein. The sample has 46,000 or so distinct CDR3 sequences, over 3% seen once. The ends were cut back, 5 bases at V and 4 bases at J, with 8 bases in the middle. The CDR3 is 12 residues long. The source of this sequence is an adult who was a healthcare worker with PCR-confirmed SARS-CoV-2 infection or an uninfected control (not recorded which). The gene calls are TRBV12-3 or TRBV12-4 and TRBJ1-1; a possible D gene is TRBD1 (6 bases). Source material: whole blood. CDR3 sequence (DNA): TGTGCCAGCAGTCCACAGGGCACTGAAGCTTTCTTT. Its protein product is CASSPQGTEAFF.